Listed here is a single T cell receptor (beta chain). The data originate from a study of CD8 T cells in Susac syndrome. V was clipped by 1 base and J by 0 bases, with 18 bases between them. There are 18 residues in the CDR3. CDR1 and CDR2 (germline): SGHDN, FVKESK. 0.5 to 1 ug RNA was reverse transcribed with random hexamers. The TCR beta CDR3 was amplified by immunoSEQ multiplex PCR across 54 Vbeta, 13 Jbeta. Each CDR3 protein is one row after TCRdb ran MiXCR on the immunoSEQ multiplex PCR reads. The sample has 300,000 to 350,000 distinct CDR3 sequences, roughly nine tenths seen once. This sequence originates from a human donor with multiple sclerosis. The V call is TRBV14, the J call TRBJ1-1; the D gene is possibly TRBD1 (5 bases). Sequencing input: CD4+ T cells from PBMCs. CDR3 loop: CASSQGQTRSNMNTEAFF. CDR3 sequence (DNA): TGTGCCAGCAGCCAAGGACAGACCAGGAGTAACATGAACACTGAAGCTTTCTTT.